The 21 T cell receptor beta chains listed next were all sequenced from one sample in a study of early T cells in non-severe SARS-CoV-2 infection. One entry per CDR3 protein, called by TCRdb with MiXCR from the 5' RACE reads. The sample carries about 60,000 distinct CDR3 sequences, over 5% recorded once. The specimen sequenced was whole blood. The source is an adult who was a healthcare worker with PCR-confirmed SARS-CoV-2 infection or an uninfected control (not recorded which).

DNA for the CDR3: TGTGCCAGCAGTTTATTGGCAGGGAGCGGGAACACTGAAGCTTTCTTT. This gives the protein CASSLLAGSGNTEAFF. The chain has TRBV28 and TRBJ1-1; TRBD1 is a possible D gene (5 bases). CDR3 length equals 16 residues. V lost 1 base and J 1 base, leaving 13 bases between the germline ends. Germline V gene sequence: CDR1 MDHEN, CDR2 SYDVKM.

This chain connects TRBV29-1 to TRBJ1-1; D is ambiguous. The CDR3 runs to 10 residues. CDR1 and CDR2 from the germline V gene are SQVTM and ANQGSEA. Deletions cut 5 bases from V and 1 base from J, with 2 bases between. DNA of the CDR3: TGCAGCGTTCAGAACACTGAAGCTTTCTTT. It encodes CSVQNTEAFF. The whole variable domain, remainder taken from reference TRBV29-1 and TRBJ1-1, is SAVISQKPSRDICQRGTSLTIQCQVDSQVTMMFWYRQQPGQSLTLIATANQGSEATYESGFVIDKFPISRPNLTFSTLTVSNMSPEDSSIYLCSVQNTEAFFGQGTRLTVV.

This clonotype was counted many times. The chain uses TRBV3-1 and TRBJ1-2; TRBD1 aligns across 8 bases. V trimming: 3 bases; J trimming: 8 bases; junction bases outside the gene matches: 5. The CDR3 totals 13 residues. The germline V gene encodes CDR1 LGHDT and CDR2 YNNKEL (reference sequence). CDR3 nucleotide sequence: TGTGCCAGCAGCCAGACAGGGGTCTGGGGCTACACCTTC. Translated: CASSQTGVWGYTF.

This chain connects TRBV10-1 to TRBJ1-6; D unresolved. The CDR3 extends over 13 amino acids. Trimming cost V 5 bases and J 10 bases, with 12 bases left between them. CDR1 WNHNN and CDR2 SYGVQD come from the germline V gene (reference sequence). This chain's CDR3 is CASSIGVRSPLHF. CDR3 bases: TGCGCCAGCAGTATTGGGGTACGCTCACCCCTCCACTTT.

This CDR3 is CASSYSFGSGNTIYF. The CDR3 region has the DNA TGTGCCAGCAGTTACTCTTTTGGCTCTGGAAACACCATATATTTT. This chain uses TRBV6-5 with TRBJ1-3; D not resolved. V shed 0 bases and J shed 0 bases, with 6 bases lying between them. The germline gives CDR1 MNHEY, CDR2 SVGAGI. The CDR3 runs 15 residues.

This chain connects TRBV7-6 to TRBJ1-2, with 10 nucleotides matching TRBD1. CDR3 length: 13 residues. J gave up 7 bases and V 5 bases, and 4 bases lay outside the gene matches. Germline values: CDR1 SGHVS, CDR2 FNYEAQ. For the CDR3, the DNA is TGTGCCAGCAGCGCGGGACAGGGGAGTGGCTACACCTTC. It is translated as CASSAGQGSGYTF.

The CDR3 reads CASSLDVGVTADTQYF. The DNA for the CDR3 is TGTGCCAGCAGCTTAGACGTGGGGGTAACTGCGGATACGCAGTATTTT. This chain connects TRBV7-2 to TRBJ2-3, with D perhaps matching TRBD1 or TRBD2 (5 bases each). Trimming left V 1 base short and J 6 bases short, with 17 bases between. CDR3 length: 16 residues. From germline, CDR1 is SGHTA and CDR2 FQGNSA.

This clonotype was observed many times. V is TRBV14 and J is TRBJ2-1, with TRBD2 as a possible D gene (6 bases). Trimming pared 1 base from V and 0 bases from J, leaving 10 bases between. This CDR3 spans 16 amino acids. Germline-derived CDR1 and CDR2 are SGHDN and FVKESK. The CDR3 nucleotides read TGTGCCAGCAGCCAAGTCCGGGAGAGCTCCTACAATGAGCAGTTCTTC. The encoded protein is CASSQVRESSYNEQFF.

This clonotype was counted between two and nine times. The chain has TRBV5-1 and TRBJ2-5; TRBD2 aligns across 13 bases. V was pared by 4 bases and J by 3 bases, with 3 bases of the junction left unmatched. From germline, CDR1 is SGHRS and CDR2 YFSETQ. The CDR3 length is 15 residues. CDR3 in amino acids: CASSLGLAGEETQYF. The CDR3 DNA reads TGCGCCAGCAGCCTCGGACTAGCGGGGGAAGAGACCCAGTACTTC.

In this sample, this clonotype turned up many times. The chain joins TRBV21-1 to TRBJ2-1. TRBV21-1 is noted as a pseudogene. The CDR3 runs 14 residues. CDR3 sequence (DNA): TGTGCCAGCAGCAAAGAGGGTAGATTGAATGAGCAGTTCTTC. Amino acids: CASSKEGRLNEQFF.

This clonotype was recorded many times. The V gene is TRBV2, the J gene TRBJ1-4, with D maybe TRBD1 (6 bases). Germline-derived CDR1 and CDR2 are SNHLY and FYNNEI. This CDR3 is built from 15 residues. The V and J ends lost 4 bases and 2 bases respectively, with 11 bases between them. The CDR3 coding sequence is TGTGCCAGCAGTGTTGAGGGGGGGACTAATGAAAAACTGTTTTTT. This codes for CASSVEGGTNEKLFF.

This clonotype has at least ten counts. The chain recombines TRBV29-1 with TRBJ2-7; 10 nucleotides line up with TRBD1. This CDR3 comprises 13 residues. The germline gives CDR1 SQVTM, CDR2 ANQGSEA. The V gene end was trimmed by 6 bases and the J gene end by 3 bases; junction bases not matched to a gene: 5. The CDR3 spells CSVQGDRGYEQYF. In nucleotides, the CDR3 is TGCAGCGTCCAGGGGGACAGGGGCTACGAGCAGTACTTC.

Many counts were recorded for this clonotype. J is TRBJ1-5 and V is TRBV19; D not certain. Trimming stripped 1 base from V and 7 bases from J, with 14 bases between. The CDR3 loop spans 15 amino acids. Germline V CDR1 and CDR2: LNHDA, SQIVND (reference sequence). CDR3 sequence reads: CASSIAAKGKQPQHF. The DNA for the CDR3 is TGTGCCAGTAGTATAGCCGCCAAGGGTAAGCAGCCCCAGCATTTT. The whole variable domain, remainder taken from reference TRBV19 and TRBJ1-5, is DGGITQSPKYLFRKEGQNVTLSCEQNLNHDAMYWYRQDPGQGLRLIYYSQIVNDFQKGDIAEGYSVSREKKESFPLTVTSAQKNPTAFYLCASSIAAKGKQPQHFGDGTRLSIL.

The chain links TRBV6-1 to TRBJ1-6; D is ambiguous. The ends were cut back, 5 bases at V and 8 bases at J, with 4 bases in the middle. CDR3 length equals 11 residues. Germline V gives CDR1 MNHNS, CDR2 SASEGT. CDR3 coding DNA: TGTGCCAGCAGTACAGATTCACCCCTCCACTTT. Encoded protein: CASSTDSPLHF.

This clonotype was seen ten or more times. The CDR3 loop reads CASSYIRTGGAGYGYTF. CDR3 DNA: TGTGCCAGCAGTTACATTCGGACAGGGGGCGCCGGGTATGGCTACACCTTC. The V and J genes are TRBV6-5 and TRBJ1-2; 11 positions agree with TRBD1. Germline CDR1 and CDR2: MNHEY and SVGAGI. The J segment lost 5 bases and the V segment lost 2 bases, leaving 10 bases of the junction unmatched. The CDR3 is 17 residues long.

This clonotype was seen more than once but under ten times. The chain couples TRBV24-1 to TRBJ2-1; D is ambiguous. Trimming pared 5 bases from V and 0 bases from J, leaving 4 bases between. There are 13 residues in the CDR3. Germline CDR1 reads KGHDR; CDR2 reads SFDVKD. CDR3 nucleotide sequence: TGTGCCACCAGTGCAGCCTCCTACAATGAGCAGTTCTTC. This codes for CATSAASYNEQFF.

This clonotype was seen a handful of times. The rearrangement joins TRBV6-5 to TRBJ2-1; perhaps TRBD2 as D (7 bases). From germline, CDR1 is MNHEY and CDR2 SVGAGI. The CDR3 is 15 amino acids. V shed 0 bases and J shed 6 bases, with 12 bases lying between them. The DNA of the CDR3 is TGTGCCAGCAGTTACTCGTATGGGGGGGCCAATGAGCAGTTCTTC. Protein: CASSYSYGGANEQFF.

This clonotype was counted many times. The J gene is TRBJ2-7, the V gene TRBV18; 8 positions agree with TRBD1. The ends lost 3 bases at V and 6 bases at J; junction bases unmatched: 4. Looked up from germline, CDR1 is KGHSH and CDR2 is LQKENI. The CDR3 has 13 amino acids. This CDR3 is CASSPVQGGEQYF. CDR3 nucleotide sequence: TGTGCCAGCTCACCCGTACAGGGGGGCGAGCAGTACTTC.

There are a few counts of this clonotype. The V call is TRBV21-1, the J call TRBJ2-1; TRBD1 is the table's D call and was not checked against the DNA. TRBV21-1 is recorded as a pseudogene. The CDR3 contains 17 residues. The CDR3 loop reads CASSKEGTAISYNEQFF. The DNA for the CDR3 is TGTGCCAGCAGCAAAGAGGGGACAGCGATTTCCTACAATGAGCAGTTCTTC.

This clonotype showed up just a few times. The CDR3 loop is CASSLQGLRATNEKLFF. The CDR3 DNA is TGCGCCAGCAGCTTACAGGGTTTGAGGGCAACTAATGAAAAACTGTTTTTT. The V gene is TRBV5-1, the J gene TRBJ1-4, with D maybe TRBD1 (6 bases). The ends were cut back, 2 bases at V and 0 bases at J, with 14 bases in the middle. The germline gives CDR1 SGHRS, CDR2 YFSETQ. The CDR3 consists of 17 residues.

This clonotype has a count of ten or more. The chain joins TRBV10-2 to TRBJ1-6; D may be TRBD1 (5 bases). The germline CDR1 and CDR2 sequences are WSHSY and SAAADI. The CDR3 spans 17 residues. Trimming took off 0 bases at V and 10 bases at J, with 19 bases between the two ends. CDR3 amino acids: CASSESEQGIGESPLHF. The CDR3 DNA follows: TGCGCCAGCAGTGAGTCGGAGCAGGGCATAGGGGAATCACCCCTCCACTTT.